This is a list of T cell receptor beta chains from one sample in a study of cytomegalovirus exposure and HLA in healthy donors. Sequencing was performed with immunoSEQ multiplex PCR; in TCRdb, only in-frame clones are kept and a portion is missing. The table lists approximately 180,000 clones, around 80% of them singletons. The sample comprised PBMCs. The receptors stem from a man under 40 in good health and CMV-seropositive. Each CDR3 is given with its conserved first and last residue. Fields, in order: V gene, clone size, D gene, J gene, CDR3 protein, CDR3 DNA. A D gene is named only where the DNA matches it firmly. The size entry is marked missing in some rows and otherwise reads once, few, many or a size class.

TRBV30	-	-	TRBJ2-1	CAWSLGSNEQFF	TGTGCCTGGAGTCTAGGTTCAAATGAGCAGTTCTTC
TRBV6-5	-	TRBD1	TRBJ1-5	CASSLGTGDQPQHF	TGTGCCAGCAGCCTGGGGACAGGGGATCAGCCCCAGCATTTT
TRBV7-9	-	-	TRBJ2-7	CASSAGTPLSAYEQYF	TGTGCCAGCAGCGCCGGGACACCACTTTCGGCCTACGAGCAGTACTTC
TRBV7-9	-	-	TRBJ2-7	CASSRGQIYEQYF	TGTGCCAGCAGCCGCGGACAGATCTACGAGCAGTACTTC
TRBV18	-	TRBD2	TRBJ2-2	CASSPLAGENTGELFF	TGTGCCAGCTCCCCCTTAGCGGGAGAGAACACCGGGGAGCTGTTTTTT
TRBV10-2	-	-	TRBJ2-3	CASSRLDNTDTQYF	TGCGCCAGTAGTCGACTAGACAACACAGATACGCAGTATTTT
TRBV10-2	-	-	TRBJ2-1	CASRGGRSSDYNEQFF	TGCGCCAGCAGGGGGGGACGGTCCTCCGACTACAATGAGCAGTTCTTC
TRBV7-8	once	TRBD1	TRBJ1-1	CASSLRSVTGGLSEAFF	TGTGCCAGCAGCTTACGGTCCGTGACAGGGGGCCTTAGTGAAGCTTTCTTT
TRBV28	-	-	TRBJ2-7	CASTLNGRHYEQYF	TGTGCCAGCACACTAAACGGTCGGCACTACGAGCAGTACTTC
TRBV4-2	-	-	TRBJ1-1	CASSQDHGMNTEAFF	TGTGCCAGCAGCCAAGACCACGGGATGAACACTGAAGCTTTCTTT
TRBV7-9	-	TRBD1	TRBJ1-2	CASSPQGRYYGYTF	TGTGCCAGCAGCCCACAGGGGCGTTACTATGGCTACACCTTC
TRBV5-8	-	TRBD1	TRBJ2-1	CASSLQGAIYNEQFF	TGTGCCAGCAGCTTACAGGGGGCGATCTACAATGAGCAGTTCTTC
TRBV11-3	-	TRBD2	TRBJ2-1	CASSVSGGVYNEQFF	TGTGCCAGCAGCGTTAGCGGGGGAGTTTACAATGAGCAGTTCTTC
TRBV5-4	-	TRBD2	TRBJ2-7	CASSLGGLADYEQYF	TGTGCCAGCAGCTTGGGGGGACTAGCGGATTACGAGCAGTACTTC
TRBV27	-	-	TRBJ2-5	CASRYTTGTQYF	TGTGCCAGCAGGTACACTACAGGGACCCAGTACTTC
TRBV19	few	-	TRBJ1-2	CASSIRTLIVGGYTF	TGTGCCAGTAGTATAAGGACTCTAATAGTAGGTGGCTACACCTTC
TRBV7-8	-	TRBD1	TRBJ2-1	CASSPRDSPYNEQFF	TGTGCCAGCAGCCCCCGGGACAGCCCATACAATGAGCAGTTCTTC
TRBV19	-	TRBD1	TRBJ1-6	CASSFRGTGESNSPLHF	TGTGCCAGTAGCTTCAGGGGGACAGGCGAAAGTAATTCACCCCTCCACTTT
TRBV7-6	-	TRBD1	TRBJ2-5	CASSSLDRGLETQYF	TGTGCCAGCAGCTCCTTGGACAGGGGGCTGGAGACCCAGTACTTC
TRBV2	-	TRBD2	TRBJ2-1	CASSTSGQYNEQFF	TGTGCCAGCAGTACTAGCGGACAATACAATGAGCAGTTCTTC
TRBV5-4	-	TRBD2	TRBJ2-2	CASSLDRQTSAGELFF	TGTGCCAGCAGCTTGGACCGACAGACTAGCGCCGGGGAGCTGTTTTTT
TRBV6-5	-	TRBD2	TRBJ2-1	CASSNLAGGDNEQFF	TGTGCCAGCAGTAACCTAGCGGGGGGGGACAATGAGCAGTTCTTC
TRBV11-3	once	-	TRBJ2-5	CASSMDTGYQETQYF	TGTGCCAGCAGTATGGACACAGGGTACCAAGAGACCCAGTACTTC
TRBV7-9	-	-	TRBJ1-1	CASSSQGTNTEAFF	TGTGCCAGCAGCTCACAGGGCACGAACACTGAAGCTTTCTTT
TRBV9	-	-	TRBJ2-1	CASSVGPRSVNEQFF	TGTGCCAGCAGCGTAGGCCCTCGGTCTGTCAATGAGCAGTTCTTC
TRBV28	-	-	TRBJ2-1	CASSGYEQFF	TGTGCCAGCAGTGGCTATGAGCAGTTCTTC
TRBV5-1	-	TRBD2	TRBJ2-7	CASSLIAGDNHEQYF	TGCGCCAGCAGCTTGATAGCGGGAGACAACCACGAGCAGTACTTC
TRBV11-2	-	-	TRBJ1-1	CASSLDGDLNTEAFF	TGTGCCAGCAGCTTAGACGGAGATTTGAACACTGAAGCTTTCTTT
TRBV6-6	-	-	TRBJ2-1	CASTFGPRDEQFF	TGTGCCAGCACCTTCGGCCCCAGGGATGAGCAGTTCTTC
TRBV7-2	-	TRBD1	TRBJ1-1	CASSLGGQGANTEAFF	TGTGCCAGCAGCTTAGGGGGACAGGGGGCGAACACTGAAGCTTTCTTT
TRBV5-4	-	-	TRBJ2-4	CASSLGQGNIQYF	TGTGCCAGCAGCTTGGGGCAGGGAAACATTCAGTACTTC
TRBV5-1	few	-	TRBJ1-3	CASSLAPGSGNTIYF	TGCGCCAGCAGCTTGGCCCCGGGCTCTGGAAACACCATATATTTT
TRBV9	-	TRBD2	TRBJ2-7	CASSVEPSGSPGEQYF	TGTGCCAGCAGCGTAGAACCCAGCGGGAGCCCGGGGGAGCAGTACTTC
TRBV27	-	-	TRBJ2-3	CASARDIGLDTQYF	TGTGCCAGCGCCCGGGACATCGGTCTAGATACGCAGTATTTT
TRBV30	once	TRBD1	TRBJ1-6	CAWSRTGGTIAPLHF	TGTGCCTGGAGTAGGACAGGGGGAACTATAGCGCCCCTCCACTTT
TRBV25-1	-	-	TRBJ1-4	CASSGSQAMVGNEKLFF	TGTGCCAGCAGTGGTTCACAGGCGATGGTGGGAAATGAAAAACTGTTTTTT